Sequencing of this T cell receptor beta chain was carried out in a study of blood T cell repertoires in COVID-19. This clone has a single count. TCRdb keeps only in-frame clones here, not all; method: immunoSEQ multiplex PCR. Of about 150,000 clones in the sample, about 90% are singletons; the top ten hold over 4%. Germline V lookup: CDR1 KGHDR, CDR2 SFDVKD. CDR3 length equals 15 residues. Between the trimmed V and J ends, which lost 3 bases and 1 base, there was a span of 10 bases. Sequenced: PBMCs or T cells enriched from blood (not recorded which). The V and J genes are TRBV24-1 and TRBJ2-3; TRBD2 is a possible D gene (5 bases). This sequence originates from a woman in her thirties or forties who had been exposed to COVID-19. CDR3 protein: CATSDPVGGTDTQYF. Here the CDR3 DNA reads TGTGCCACCAGTGATCCCGTCGGGGGCACAGATACGCAGTATTTT.